This T cell receptor beta chain originates from a study of T cell changes during pregnancy in multiple sclerosis. The CDR3 sequence is 16 residues long. The V and J ends lost 2 bases and 2 bases, in that order; junction bases with no gene match: 8. The germline CDR1 and CDR2 sequences are MGHRA and YSYEKL. This table comes from immunoSEQ multiplex PCR, and its TCRdb copy is limited to in-frame clones, with some not included. This repertoire shows around 40,000 clones, under 95% found once; its top ten account for roughly 0.72%. The chain uses TRBV4-1 and TRBJ2-5; 7 bases are a match to TRBD1. Sample: CD4+ T cells from peripheral blood mononuclear cells, taken in the third trimester of pregnancy. This sequence was found in a female donor with multiple sclerosis, enrolled in a pregnancy study. The CDR3 loop reads CASSQIGTVYQETQYF. DNA for the CDR3: TGCGCCAGCAGCCAAATCGGGACAGTCTATCAAGAGACCCAGTACTTC.